Listed here are 15 T cell receptor beta chains from one sample, sequenced in a study of graft-versus-host responses after intestinal transplantation. These receptors' targets are unknown. The protocol was immunoSEQ multiplex PCR, while the TCRdb copy is restricted to in-frame clones and leaves out a portion. The sample lists about 93,000 clones, roughly 93% seen once, with roughly 0.5% in the top ten. The starting material was unstimulated CD8+ T cells sorted from spleen or lymph node cells, obtained before intestinal transplant. These receptors were obtained from a human donor who received an intestinal transplant.

The V call is TRBV19, the J call TRBJ2-7; 7 nucleotides match TRBD1. Germline CDR1 LNHDA, CDR2 SQIVND (reference sequence). Unmatched junction bases numbered 10, after V lost 5 bases and J lost 3 bases. The CDR3 contains 15 residues. The CDR3 loop is CASSPRSDRNYEQYF. CDR3 coding DNA: TGTGCCAGTAGTCCGCGATCGGACAGGAACTACGAGCAGTACTTC.

V usage is TRBV7-9 and J usage is TRBJ2-7; TRBD1 matches 10 bases. Germline values: CDR1 SEHNR, CDR2 FQNEAQ (reference sequence). The trim removed 5 bases at V and 4 bases at J, leaving 8 bases unmatched. The length of the CDR3 is 15 residues. CDR3 amino acids: CASSPRDRGRYEQYF. CDR3 coding DNA: TGTGCCAGCAGCCCCCGGGACAGGGGAAGGTACGAGCAGTACTTC. The variable domain in full, with the rest retrieved from reference TRBV7-9 and TRBJ2-7, is DTGVSQNPRHKITKRGQNVTFRCDPISEHNRLYWYRQTLGQGPEFLTYFQNEAQLEKSRLLSDRFSAERPKGSFSTLEIQRTEQGDSAMYLCASSPRDRGRYEQYFGPGTRLTVT.

This chain joins TRBV27 and TRBJ2-7; 7 bases map to TRBD2. The CDR3 extends over 15 amino acids. CDR1 MNHEY and CDR2 SMNVEV come from the germline V gene (reference sequence). The J segment lost 3 bases and the V segment lost 3 bases, leaving 8 bases of the junction unmatched. CDR3 in DNA: TGTGCCAGCAGTTTTGTCGGGAGGCCCCTCTACGAGCAGTACTTC. Translation: CASSFVGRPLYEQYF.

This chain connects TRBV10-2 to TRBJ2-7, with 7 bases aligning to TRBD2. Germline V gene sequence: CDR1 WSHSY, CDR2 SAAADI. J gave up 0 bases and V 2 bases, and 10 bases lay outside the gene matches. The CDR3 totals 17 residues. The CDR3 coding sequence is TGCGCCAGCAGTGAGAGCGGGATGGCGACCCGCTCCTACGAGCAGTACTTC. Amino acid sequence: CASSESGMATRSYEQYF.

The rearrangement uses TRBV9 and TRBJ2-3; D is unresolved. The CDR3 runs to 12 residues. Trimming took 0 bases from V and 5 from J, leaving 4 bases between them. Per the germline V gene, CDR1 is SGDLS and CDR2 is YYNGEE. CDR3 protein: CASSVDLDTQYF. The CDR3 DNA follows: TGTGCCAGCAGCGTAGATCTAGATACGCAGTATTTT.

The chain combines TRBV4-3 with TRBJ2-7; 7 nucleotides align to TRBD1. This CDR3 contains 16 residues. J gave up 2 bases and V 3 bases, and 10 bases lay outside the gene matches. The germline V gene has CDR1 LGHNA and CDR2 YSLEER. In DNA, the CDR3 is TGCGCCAGCAGCCAGGAAACCGGGACAGTAGCCTACGAGCAGTACTTC. It translates to CASSQETGTVAYEQYF.

This clone appeared a single time. This chain connects TRBV5-6 to TRBJ2-3; 12 positions agree with TRBD2. The germline gives CDR1 SGHDT, CDR2 YYEEEE. The trim removed 4 bases at V and 0 bases at J, leaving 6 bases unmatched. The CDR3 is 17 amino acids. CDR3 coding DNA: TGTGCCAGCAGCCCCGGGACTAGCGGGCCCAGCACAGATACGCAGTATTTT. This encodes CASSPGTSGPSTDTQYF.

The chain links TRBV19 to TRBJ1-5; TRBD1 might be the D (6 bases). In germline, CDR1 is LNHDA, CDR2 SQIVND (reference sequence). Trimming took 1 base from V and 1 from J, leaving 14 bases between them. The CDR3 is made up of 17 amino acids. The CDR3 DNA reads as TGTGCCAGTAGTATAGGCACCATCAGGGGCAGCAATCAGCCCCAGCATTTT. Residues: CASSIGTIRGSNQPQHF.

The chain couples TRBV7-8 to TRBJ1-1; no reliable D call. This CDR3 spans 15 amino acids. Deletions cut 3 bases from V and 0 bases from J, with 11 bases between. The V gene's germline CDR1 is SGHVS and CDR2 FQNEAQ. The CDR3 region is CASSLLRVMNTEAFF. The CDR3 DNA reads as TGTGCCAGCAGCTTGTTGCGGGTAATGAACACTGAAGCTTTCTTT.

This clone has just one count. This rearrangement joins TRBV9 to TRBJ1-3, with D unclear. The V end lost 2 bases, the J end lost 1 base, and 7 bases lay between the germline ends. The V gene's germline CDR1 is SGDLS and CDR2 YYNGEE. CDR3 size: 14 residues. Here the CDR3 reads CASSVISSGNTIYF. Written as DNA, the CDR3 is TGTGCCAGCAGCGTCATTAGTTCTGGAAACACCATATATTTT.

The rearrangement links TRBV13 to TRBJ2-5, with 7 bases that match TRBD2. The J call may be faulty, since TRBJ2-7 better matches the DNA end. In germline, CDR1 is PRHDT, CDR2 FYEKMQ (reference sequence). The CDR3 has 16 amino acids. The CDR3 nucleotides are TGTGCCAGCAGCTCAACGGGGGGATGGGCCTCCTACGAGCAGTACTTC. Protein product: CASSSTGGWASYEQYF.

This clone was seen a single time. This rearrangement joins TRBV7-9 to TRBJ2-7; possible D gene TRBD2, 5 bases. The CDR3 is 13 amino acids. Per the germline V gene, CDR1 is SEHNR and CDR2 is FQNEAQ (reference sequence). V was clipped by 0 bases and J by 5 bases, with 8 bases between them. The CDR3 reads CASSLALADEQYF. The CDR3 DNA follows: TGTGCCAGCAGCTTAGCCCTAGCCGACGAGCAGTACTTC.

The rearrangement uses TRBV7-2 and TRBJ2-7; D not certain. The germline V and J ends were trimmed by 8 bases and 3 bases, with 17 bases remaining between them. CDR1 and CDR2 from the germline V gene are SGHTA and FQGNSA. The CDR3 length is 14 residues. CDR3 in DNA: TGTGCCAGCGAGCTGGGTACGGGTGGCTACGAGCAGTACTTC. Its protein is CASELGTGGYEQYF.

The chain is built from TRBV30 and TRBJ1-2; D might be TRBD1 (6 bases). The CDR3 has 19 amino acids. Germline loops: CDR1 GTSNPN, CDR2 SVGIG (reference sequence). Trimming stripped 0 bases from V and 0 bases from J, with 23 bases between. The CDR3 DNA follows: TGTGCCTGGAGTGTACTTGGCAGGGGATACTCCCTAGCTAACTATGGCTACACCTTC. It encodes CAWSVLGRGYSLANYGYTF.

The rearrangement uses TRBV30 and TRBJ2-2; D might be TRBD1 (6 bases). Trimming stripped 4 bases from V and 2 bases from J, with 11 bases between. This CDR3 comprises 14 residues. Per germline, CDR1 GTSNPN and CDR2 SVGIG (reference sequence). This chain's CDR3 is CAWITGINTGELFF. The CDR3 region has the DNA TGTGCCTGGATAACAGGGATAAACACCGGGGAGCTGTTTTTT. Filled out from reference TRBV30 and TRBJ2-2, the complete variable domain reads SQTIHQWPATLVQPVGSPLSLECTVEGTSNPNLYWYRQAAGRGLQLLFYSVGIGQISSEVPQNLSASRPQDRQFILSSKKLLLSDSGFYLCAWITGINTGELFFGEGSRLTVL.